The rows below give T cell receptor beta chains drawn from one sample of a study of T cell responses to AZD1222 COVID-19 vaccine. Assay used: immunoSEQ multiplex PCR; TCRdb lists only in-frame clones, some missing. The sample carries tens of thousands of clones, 80% to 95% recorded once. The sequenced sample was peripheral blood, obtained 28 days after the second AZD1222 dose. These receptors were collected from an adult who received the AZD1222 COVID-19 vaccine. The CDR3 runs from the conserved cysteine through the conserved F or W. The D gene is left open where the match is weak. Clone size is given for some rows only: seen once, a few or many times, or a class if the clone is expanded.

>.|TRBV12-3/TRBV12-4|13|TRBJ1-2|.
TGTGCCAGCACTTTAGATTGGGGCAGGGGCTACACCTTC
CASTLDWGRGYTF
>TRBD2|TRBV2|12|TRBJ2-7|few
TGTGCCAGCAAGGCTAGCGGCTACGAGCAGTACTTC
CASKASGYEQYF
>.|TRBV11-3|14|TRBJ1-3|.
TGTGCCAGCAGCTCAAGGGACTCTGGAAACACCATATATTTT
CASSSRDSGNTIYF
>TRBD1|TRBV5-1|13|TRBJ1-2|.
TGCGCCAGCAGCTCAGGGGGCGGGTATGGCTACACCTTC
CASSSGGGYGYTF
>.|TRBV7-2|14|TRBJ2-5|.
TGTGCCAGCAGCTTCGGACCGTCGACTCCGACCCAGTACTTC
CASSFGPSTPTQYF
>TRBD1|TRBV29-1|21|TRBJ2-5|once
TGCAGCGCCCGTGTTCAGGACCCCGGGACAGGGGCTTTCCTCCCCCAAGAGACCCAGTACTTC
CSARVQDPGTGAFLPQETQYF
>TRBD1|TRBV3-1/TRBV3-2|14|TRBJ2-7|.
TGTGCCAGCAGCCGCCTCGGACAGGGGTACGAGCAGTACTTC
CASSRLGQGYEQYF
>.|TRBV21-1|17|TRBJ1-1|.
TGTGCCAGCCTCGCGGGGGAAGAGACTGGAGGGAACACTGAAGCTTTCTTT
CASLAGEETGGNTEAFF
>.|TRBV19|13|TRBJ2-7|.
TGTGCCAGTAGTGCGAGTGACAGGTCCGAGCAGTACTTC
CASSASDRSEQYF
>.|TRBV4-2|17|TRBJ2-3|.
TGTGCCAGCAGCCAAGATGGCGGAGGAGCCTACACAGATACGCAGTATTTT
CASSQDGGGAYTDTQYF
>.|TRBV5-4|17|TRBJ2-5|.
TGTGCCAGCAGCAGGGGGGGTAAGGCCCGAAACTTAGAGACCCAGTACTTC
CASSRGGKARNLETQYF
>TRBD1|TRBV28|13|TRBJ1-4|once
TGTGCCAGCCTTGACAGGGGTAATGAAAAACTGTTTTTT
CASLDRGNEKLFF
>.|TRBV11-1|16|TRBJ1-6|.
TGTGCCAGCAGCTTCGGGAACAGCGCTAATAATTCACCCCTCCACTTT
CASSFGNSANNSPLHF
>.|TRBV28|12|TRBJ1-2|.
TGTGCCAGCAGCCAGGGTATTCGGGGCTACACCTTC
CASSQGIRGYTF
>.|TRBV9|14|TRBJ1-2|.
TGTGCCAGCAGCGTAGACACCGATCCCTATGGCTACACCTTC
CASSVDTDPYGYTF